This T cell receptor (beta chain) appears in the sequencing data of a study of technical replicates of blood from four donors. CDR3 length: 13 residues. J lost 5 bases, V lost 8 bases, and 8 bases had no gene match. CDR1 and CDR2 (germline): SGHRS, YFSETQ. This clone was seen a single time. The table came from immunoSEQ multiplex PCR; TCRdb's copy has only in-frame clones and leaves some out. The data show around 50,000 clones, 90% to 97% seen once. V gene TRBV5-1 combines with J gene TRBJ2-7, with 9 bases fitting TRBD1. The receptor was isolated from a human donor in good health. Sequencing input: T cells isolated from PBMCs. The CDR3 region has the DNA TGCGCCAGAGGGACAGGGTTTGTCGACGAGCAGTACTTC. Residues: CARGTGFVDEQYF.